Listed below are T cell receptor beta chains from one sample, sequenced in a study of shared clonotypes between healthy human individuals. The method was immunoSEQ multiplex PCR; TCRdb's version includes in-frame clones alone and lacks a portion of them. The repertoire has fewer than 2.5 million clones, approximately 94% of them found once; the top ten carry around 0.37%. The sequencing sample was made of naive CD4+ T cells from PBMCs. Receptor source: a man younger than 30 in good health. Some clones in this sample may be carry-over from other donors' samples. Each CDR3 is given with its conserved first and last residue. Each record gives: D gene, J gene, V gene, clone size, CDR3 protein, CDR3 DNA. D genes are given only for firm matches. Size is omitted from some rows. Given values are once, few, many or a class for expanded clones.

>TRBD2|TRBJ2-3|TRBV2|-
CASSVSSGRAVDTQYF
TGTGCCAGCAGTGTATCTAGCGGGAGGGCCGTAGATACGCAGTATTTT
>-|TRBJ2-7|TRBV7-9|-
CASSSGTVSYEQYF
TGTGCCAGCAGCTCAGGGACGGTATCCTACGAGCAGTACTTC
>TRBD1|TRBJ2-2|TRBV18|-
CASSPGQGAISGELFF
TGTGCCAGCTCACCTGGGCAGGGGGCTATCTCCGGGGAGCTGTTTTTT
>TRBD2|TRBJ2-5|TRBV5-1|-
CASSLDPSGQQETQYF
TGCGCCAGCAGCTTGGATCCTAGCGGGCAACAAGAGACCCAGTACTTC
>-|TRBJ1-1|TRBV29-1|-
CSVERQGNTEAFF
TGCAGCGTTGAGCGGCAGGGGAACACTGAAGCTTTCTTT
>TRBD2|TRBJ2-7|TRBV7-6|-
CASSFQAGGKYEQYF
TGTGCCAGCAGCTTCCAAGCGGGAGGAAAGTACGAGCAGTACTTC
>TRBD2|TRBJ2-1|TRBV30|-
CAWSLTSGNEQFF
TGTGCCTGGAGCCTAACTAGCGGCAATGAGCAGTTCTTC
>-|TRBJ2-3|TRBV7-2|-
CASSSPLIGLQTTDTQYF
TGTGCCAGCAGCTCCCCTCTAATCGGGCTACAGACCACAGATACGCAGTATTTT
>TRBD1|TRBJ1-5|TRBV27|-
CASSWTGEDQPQHF
TGTGCCAGCAGTTGGACAGGGGAAGACCAGCCCCAGCATTTT
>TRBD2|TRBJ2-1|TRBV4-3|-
CASSQVVSGESYNEQFF
TGCGCCAGCAGCCAAGTCGTTAGCGGGGAGTCCTACAATGAGCAGTTCTTC
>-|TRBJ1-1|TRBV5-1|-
CASSLGAGNTEAFF
TGCGCCAGCAGCTTGGGGGCAGGGAACACTGAAGCTTTCTTT
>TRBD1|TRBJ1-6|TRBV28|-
CASRDPGTGGNSPLHF
TGTGCCAGCAGGGACCCCGGGACAGGGGGAAATTCACCCCTCCACTTT
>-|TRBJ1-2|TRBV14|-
CASSQDTSNIGYTF
TGTGCCAGCAGCCAAGATACCTCGAATATTGGCTACACCTTC
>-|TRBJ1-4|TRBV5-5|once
CASSSTGSRNEKLFF
TGTGCCAGCAGCTCTACAGGGAGCCGTAATGAAAAACTGTTTTTT
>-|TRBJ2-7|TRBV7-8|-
CASSPTYEQYF
TGTGCCAGCAGCCCAACCTACGAGCAGTACTTC
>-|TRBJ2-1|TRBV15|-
CATSGQAHLSYNEQFF
TGTGCCACCAGCGGGCAGGCACACCTCTCCTACAATGAGCAGTTCTTC
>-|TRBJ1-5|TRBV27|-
CASSGRTPTYSNQPQHF
TGTGCCAGCAGTGGTCGGACTCCGACTTATAGCAATCAGCCCCAGCATTTT
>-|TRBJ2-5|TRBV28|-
CASSTLQGIRETQYF
TGTGCCAGCAGTACCCTACAGGGAATAAGAGAGACCCAGTACTTC
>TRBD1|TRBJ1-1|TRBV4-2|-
CASSQDQRRDRGRMWNTEAFF
TGTGCCAGCAGCCAAGATCAACGAAGGGACAGGGGACGGATGTGGAACACTGAAGCTTTCTTT
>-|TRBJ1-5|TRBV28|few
CASSLYNQPQHF
TGTGCCAGCAGTTTGTACAATCAGCCCCAGCATTTT
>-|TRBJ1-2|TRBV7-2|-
CASSLDRTFWGYTF
TGTGCCAGCAGCTTAGACAGAACGTTTTGGGGCTACACCTTC
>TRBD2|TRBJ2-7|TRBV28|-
CASSPAGAGYEQYF
TGTGCCAGCAGCCCAGCGGGAGCGGGGTACGAGCAGTACTTC
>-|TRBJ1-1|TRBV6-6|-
CASERLNTEAFF
TGTGCCAGCGAGCGGCTGAACACTGAAGCTTTCTTT
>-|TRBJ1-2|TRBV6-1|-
CASTVTTQGYGYTF
TGTGCCAGCACCGTAACGACACAGGGATACGGCTACACCTTC
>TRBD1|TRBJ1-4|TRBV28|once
CASSLTGGLANEKLFF
TGTGCCAGCAGTTTGACAGGGGGTCTGGCTAATGAAAAACTGTTTTTT
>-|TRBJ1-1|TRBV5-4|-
CASSLGRGTEAFF
TGTGCCAGCAGCTTGGGGAGGGGTACTGAAGCTTTCTTT
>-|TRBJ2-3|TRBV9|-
CASSVQVSTDTQYF
TGTGCCAGCAGCGTACAGGTCAGCACAGATACGCAGTATTTT
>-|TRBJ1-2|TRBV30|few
CAWMSETGYGYTF
TGTGCCTGGATGTCGGAGACAGGCTATGGCTACACCTTC
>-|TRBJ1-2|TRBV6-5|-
CASSQPGVGYTF
TGTGCCAGCAGTCAGCCGGGAGTCGGCTACACCTTC
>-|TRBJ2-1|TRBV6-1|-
CASTRDFNNEQFF
TGTGCCAGCACCCGGGACTTCAACAATGAGCAGTTCTTC
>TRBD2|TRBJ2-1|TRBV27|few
CASMGLANNEQFF
TGTGCCAGCATGGGACTAGCGAACAATGAGCAGTTCTTC
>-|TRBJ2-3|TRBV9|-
CASSVGTLRITDTQYF
TGTGCCAGCAGCGTAGGGACTCTTCGAATCACAGATACGCAGTATTTT
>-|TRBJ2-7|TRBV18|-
CASSPPERVYEQYF
TGTGCCAGCTCACCACCGGAACGAGTCTACGAGCAGTACTTC
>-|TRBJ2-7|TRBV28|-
CASTPGTKDHEQYF
TGTGCCAGCACCCCCGGGACCAAAGACCACGAGCAGTACTTC
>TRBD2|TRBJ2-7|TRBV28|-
CASSLPGLAGFYEQYF
TGTGCCAGCAGTTTACCGGGACTAGCGGGTTTCTACGAGCAGTACTTC
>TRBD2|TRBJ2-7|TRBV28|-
CASSPGVLAIYEQYF
TGTGCCAGCAGTCCCGGGGTACTAGCGATCTACGAGCAGTACTTC
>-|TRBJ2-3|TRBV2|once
CASRGVTTAMRQYF
TGTGCCAGCAGGGGAGTGACGACAGCGATGAGGCAGTATTTT
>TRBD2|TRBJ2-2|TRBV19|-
CASSIATHKGGRRSGELFF
TGTGCCAGTAGTATAGCAACTCATAAAGGCGGGAGGCGGTCCGGGGAGCTGTTTTTT
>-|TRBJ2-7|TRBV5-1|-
CASSYRQGGSYEQYF
TGCGCCAGCAGCTATAGACAGGGAGGGTCCTACGAGCAGTACTTC
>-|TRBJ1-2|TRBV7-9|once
CASSSSGRMNYGYTF
TGTGCCAGCAGCTCCTCGGGACGGATGAACTATGGCTACACCTTC
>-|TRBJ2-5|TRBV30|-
CAWSVRGDQYF
TGTGCCTGGAGTGTAAGAGGGGACCAGTACTTC
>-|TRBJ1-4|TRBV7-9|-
CASSHSPRRFNEKLFF
TGTGCCAGCAGCCACAGCCCCCGACGTTTTAATGAAAAACTGTTTTTT
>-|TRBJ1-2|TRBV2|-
CASSGLLGNYGYTF
TGTGCCAGCAGTGGGTTACTCGGGAACTATGGCTACACCTTC
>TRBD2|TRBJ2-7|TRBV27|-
CASSPSGTSAHEQYF
TGTGCCAGCAGCCCCTCCGGGACTAGCGCCCACGAGCAGTACTTC
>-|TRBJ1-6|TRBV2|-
CASRPLDQPYNSPLHF
TGTGCCAGCAGGCCCCTAGATCAGCCCTATAATTCACCCCTCCACTTT
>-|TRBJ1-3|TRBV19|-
CASSSGAGSSGNTIYF
TGTGCCAGTAGTTCCGGGGCTGGTTCTTCTGGAAACACCATATATTTT
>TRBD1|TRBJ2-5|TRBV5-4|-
CASSYPWTGLGETQYF
TGTGCCAGCAGCTACCCTTGGACAGGGCTGGGGGAGACCCAGTACTTC
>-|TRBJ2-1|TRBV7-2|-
CASSSIAGRSSYNEQFF
TGTGCCAGCAGCAGCATAGCAGGGCGAAGCTCCTACAATGAGCAGTTCTTC
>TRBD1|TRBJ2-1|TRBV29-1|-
CSGWTGLNDEQFF
TGCAGCGGATGGACAGGGTTAAACGATGAGCAGTTCTTC
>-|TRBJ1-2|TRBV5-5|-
CASSLGRVVTGYTF
TGTGCCAGCAGCTTGGGGCGGGTTGTGACGGGCTACACCTTC
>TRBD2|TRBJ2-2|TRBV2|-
CASSDPGLFSLLGVGELFF
TGTGCCAGCAGTGACCCGGGACTATTCTCCCTCCTCGGCGTAGGGGAGCTGTTTTTT
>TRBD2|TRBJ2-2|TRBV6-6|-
CASSPLAGGHTGELFF
TGTGCCAGCAGCCCACTAGCGGGAGGCCACACCGGGGAGCTGTTTTTT
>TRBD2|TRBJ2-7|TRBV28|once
CASRLTSGSPYEQYF
TGTGCCAGCAGGCTTACTAGCGGGTCCCCCTACGAGCAGTACTTC
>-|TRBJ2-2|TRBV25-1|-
CASSELGGNTGELFF
TGTGCCAGCAGTGAATTGGGAGGGAACACCGGGGAGCTGTTTTTT
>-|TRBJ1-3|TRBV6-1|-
CASSGDRTAGNTIYF
TGTGCCAGCAGTGGGGACCGCACGGCGGGCAACACCATATATTTT